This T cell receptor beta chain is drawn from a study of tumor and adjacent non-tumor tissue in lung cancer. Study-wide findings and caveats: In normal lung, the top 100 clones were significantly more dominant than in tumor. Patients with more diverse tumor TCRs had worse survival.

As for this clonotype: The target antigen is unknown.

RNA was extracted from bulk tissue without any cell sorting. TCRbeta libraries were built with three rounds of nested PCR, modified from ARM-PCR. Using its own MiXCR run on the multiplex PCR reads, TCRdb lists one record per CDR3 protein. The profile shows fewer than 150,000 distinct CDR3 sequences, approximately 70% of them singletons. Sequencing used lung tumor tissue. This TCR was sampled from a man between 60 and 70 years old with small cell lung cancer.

Written as DNA, the CDR3 is TGCGCCAGCAGCCCACAGACATATAGCAATCAGCCCCAGCATTTT. Protein sequence: CASSPQTYSNQPQHF. This chain connects TRBV4-1 to TRBJ1-5, with D hard to call. The CDR3 loop spans 15 amino acids. In germline, CDR1 is MGHRA, CDR2 YSYEKL. Trimming stripped 4 bases from V and 0 bases from J, with 10 bases between.